These 14 T cell receptor beta chains originate from one sample sequenced in a study of cytomegalovirus exposure and HLA in healthy donors. PCR employed 60 Vbeta and 13 Jbeta primers. Method: immunoSEQ multiplex PCR; TCRdb's copy keeps in-frame clones and lacks some. The table lists some 190,000 clones, roughly four fifths of them singletons. Sequenced sample: PBMCs. All receptors derive from a woman aged 25 to 39 in good health and CMV-seropositive.

The rearrangement uses TRBV18 and TRBJ2-3; D gene uncertain. The ends were cut back, 3 bases at V and 5 bases at J, with 9 bases in the middle. Germline CDR1 KGHSH, CDR2 LQKENI. This CDR3 has 13 amino acids. CDR3 sequence (DNA): TGTGCCAGCTCACCCGACTCGTTAGATACGCAGTATTTT. This translates into CASSPDSLDTQYF.

The chain recombines TRBV28 with TRBJ2-3; TRBD2 might be the D (6 bases). This CDR3 is built from 15 residues. Between the trimmed V and J ends, which lost 8 bases and 10 bases, there was a span of 25 bases. Germline V gene lookup returns CDR1 MDHEN and CDR2 SYDVKM. CDR3 region: CASEGGRAPGLAQYF. DNA for the CDR3: TGTGCCAGCGAGGGAGGCAGGGCTCCTGGGTTGGCGCAGTATTTT.

The rearrangement joins TRBV27 to TRBJ2-3; D remains ambiguous. The CDR3 is 13 amino acids. In germline, CDR1 is MNHEY, CDR2 SMNVEV (reference sequence). The V and J ends lost 2 bases and 3 bases respectively, with 6 bases between them. This CDR3 reads CASSLARTDTQYF. The CDR3 DNA reads as TGTGCCAGCAGTTTAGCCCGGACAGATACGCAGTATTTT.

In its sample, this clone was seen a few times. The V call is TRBV28, the J call TRBJ1-5; TRBD1 might be the D (5 bases). V shed 4 bases and J shed 0 bases, with 10 bases lying between them. In germline, CDR1 is MDHEN, CDR2 SYDVKM. This CDR3 contains 15 residues. CDR3 sequence reads: CASSWAGGSNQPQHF. The CDR3 DNA is TGTGCCAGCAGTTGGGCGGGGGGTAGCAATCAGCCCCAGCATTTT.

This chain connects TRBV7-9 to TRBJ1-4, with D possibly being TRBD1 (5 bases). The CDR3 length is 15 residues. V lost 0 bases and J 7 bases, leaving 12 bases between the germline ends. Germline CDR1 SEHNR, CDR2 FQNEAQ (reference sequence). The CDR3 bases are TGTGCCAGCAGCTTAGCGATGGGGCATAGTGAAAAACTGTTTTTT. Translated: CASSLAMGHSEKLFF. The complete variable domain, with remaining parts taken from reference TRBV7-9 and TRBJ1-4, reads DTGVSQNPRHKITKRGQNVTFRCDPISEHNRLYWYRQTLGQGPEFLTYFQNEAQLEKSRLLSDRFSAERPKGSFSTLEIQRTEQGDSAMYLCASSLAMGHSEKLFFGSGTQLSVL.

The chain combines TRBV6-4 with TRBJ2-1, with unresolved D. The germline gives CDR1 MRHNA, CDR2 SNTAGT. V was cut by 0 bases and J by 6 bases, with 6 bases left in between. The CDR3 is 13 amino acids. CDR3 bases: TGTGCCAGCAGTGACTCCGCGAGCAATGAGCAGTTCTTC. As protein: CASSDSASNEQFF.

The V call is TRBV27, the J call TRBJ2-1; 15 bases are a match to TRBD2. J was trimmed by 6 bases and V by 5 bases; bases with no gene match: 8. This CDR3 is built from 17 residues. Germline CDR1 MNHEY, CDR2 SMNVEV (reference sequence). The CDR3 DNA is TGTGCCAGCAGTAGTCCGGGACTAGCGGGAGGTCGCAATGAGCAGTTCTTC. This gives the protein CASSSPGLAGGRNEQFF.

This rearrangement joins TRBV7-2 to TRBJ2-5, with 13 bases that match TRBD2. The junction had 11 bases not matched to a gene; V was cut back by 5 bases and J by 11 bases. Germline V gene lookup returns CDR1 SGHTA and CDR2 FQGNSA. This CDR3 region has 15 residues. This CDR3 is CASSAQTSGRAVQYF. The CDR3, as DNA: TGTGCCAGCAGCGCCCAAACTAGCGGGAGGGCCGTGCAGTACTTC. The full variable domain, rest sourced from reference TRBV7-2 and TRBJ2-5, is GAGVSQSPSNKVTEKGKDVELRCDPISGHTALYWYRQSLGQGLEFLIYFQGNSAPDKSGLPSDRFSAERTGGSVSTLTIQRTQQEDSAVYLCASSAQTSGRAVQYFGPGTRLLVL.

The CDR3 nucleotides are TGTGCCAGCAGTGAAGAATTGAGCGGGAGACCTGCAAATGAGCAGTTCTTC. It translates to CASSEELSGRPANEQFF. The rearrangement joins TRBV2 to TRBJ2-1; 8 bases are shared with TRBD2. Germline values: CDR1 SNHLY, CDR2 FYNNEI. This CDR3 contains 17 residues. With 1 base clipped from V and 7 bases from J, the junction kept 12 bases outside the gene matches.

This chain connects TRBV28 to TRBJ2-1; 16 bases agree with TRBD2. This CDR3 comprises 16 residues. The germline V gene has CDR1 MDHEN and CDR2 SYDVKM. Germline trimming cut 7 bases from V and 9 bases from J; bases unmatched to any gene: 9. CDR3 nucleotides: TGTGCCAGCACCGCCGCGGGACTAGCGGGAGGGGGTGAGCAGTTCTTC. Its translation: CASTAAGLAGGGEQFF.

The DNA for the CDR3 is TGTGCCAGCAGCCAACGGACAGGGACAAGTGAAAAACTGTTTTTT. The encoded protein is CASSQRTGTSEKLFF. The chain couples TRBV7-2 to TRBJ1-4; 8 positions match TRBD1. Germline-derived CDR1 and CDR2 are SGHTA and FQGNSA. J was trimmed by 7 bases and V by 5 bases; bases with no gene match: 9. CDR3 length: 15 residues.

This clone has just one count. The chain couples TRBV27 to TRBJ2-5; 9 positions match TRBD2. The J call is in doubt because the DNA end fits TRBJ2-7 better. This CDR3 comprises 14 residues. CDR1 is MNHEY, CDR2 SMNVEV, per germline (reference sequence). This CDR3 reads CASRPGTSPYEQYF. The DNA of the CDR3 is TGTGCCAGCCGTCCCGGGACTAGCCCATACGAGCAGTACTTC.

The J gene is TRBJ2-5, the V gene TRBV5-4; 9 bases map to TRBD1. The end of the DNA fits TRBJ2-7 better, so the J call may be wrong. Germline V CDR1 and CDR2: SGHNT, YYREEE (reference sequence). The length of the CDR3 is 15 residues. CDR3 in amino acids: CASSLVGTGYPEQYF. For the CDR3, the DNA is TGTGCCAGCAGCTTGGTCGGGACAGGGTATCCCGAGCAGTACTTC.

The chain carries TRBV11-2 and TRBJ2-1, with 7 bases matching TRBD2. Germline V gene sequence: CDR1 SGHAT, CDR2 FQNNGV. The CDR3 extends over 12 amino acids. Trimming at V came to 3 bases and at J to 9 bases, leaving 2 bases not matched to a gene. The CDR3 DNA reads TGTGCCAGCAGCTTTGCGGGAGTTGAGCAGTTCTTC. Protein: CASSFAGVEQFF. The full variable domain, completed using reference TRBV11-2 and TRBJ2-1, is EAGVAQSPRYKIIEKRQSVAFWCNPISGHATLYWYQQILGQGPKLLIQFQNNGVVDDSQLPKDRFSAERLKGVDSTLKIQPAKLEDSAVYLCASSFAGVEQFFGPGTRLTVL.